The source of this TCR beta chain is a study of shared clonotypes between healthy human individuals. The assay was immunoSEQ multiplex PCR, and TCRdb's table has in-frame clones only and misses some. This table holds over 850,000 clones, 75% to 80% found once. The V and J ends lost 3 bases and 6 bases respectively, with 15 bases between them. Germline CDR1 and CDR2: MDHEN and SYDVKM. This CDR3 comprises 15 residues. A single count supports this clone. This rearrangement joins TRBV28 to TRBJ2-1; maybe TRBD2 (6 bases). Sample: memory CD4+ T cells from PBMCs. As for subset: CD45RA-negative fraction. The clonotype comes from a man aged 18-30 years in good health. Some clones in this sample may be carry-over from other donors' samples. Here the CDR3 reads CASSFLSGQGNEQFF. CDR3 nucleotide sequence: TGTGCCAGCAGTTTCCTTAGCGGCCAGGGCAATGAGCAGTTCTTC.